This T cell receptor beta chain was profiled in a study of regulatory T cells in long-lasting Graves disease. In the study overall: Graves' patients, diagnosed recently, had received antithyroid drugs under 3 months. Regarding the study as a whole: There were preferences for TRBV28, TRBJ1-2 and TRBJ2-5 in persistent disease.

Time point: newly diagnosed GD, antithyroid drugs for less than 3 months. PBMC-derived RNA was used for the TCR library. The CDR3 sequence is 18 residues long. Germline V gene data show CDR1 as SGHRS and CDR2 as YFSETQ. V dropped 0 bases and J dropped 0 bases, with 18 bases sitting between them. Assembly of TCR beta libraries relied on iRepertoire HTBI primers together with Arm-PCR of CDR3 regions. TCRdb redid the calling of the multiplex PCR reads with MiXCR, one entry per CDR3 protein. The data contain approximately 560,000 distinct CDR3 sequences, 15% to 20% of them seen just once; the ten biggest clones take up approximately 12%. In its sample, this clonotype was seen many times. Its antigen is currently unknown. The sample was also reused in another study, on T cells in Graves' hyperthyroidism and ophthalmopathy. That paper states: First-round RT-PCR of the TCR CDR3 relied on the HTBI primer set. Ophthalmopathy was separated from stable hyperthyroidism by a 13 V-J model.

The V call is TRBV5-1, the J call TRBJ1-2, with a tentative D call TRBD1 (5 bases). This TCR came from a man aged 18 to 30 with Graves disease. Sequencing was performed on peripheral blood mononuclear cells (PBMCs), taken at new diagnosis, from a patient treated with antithyroid drugs. The CDR3 sequence: CASSLEYSWGETNYGYTF. CDR3 DNA sequence: TGCGCCAGCAGCTTGGAGTATTCGTGGGGCGAGACTAACTATGGCTACACCTTC.